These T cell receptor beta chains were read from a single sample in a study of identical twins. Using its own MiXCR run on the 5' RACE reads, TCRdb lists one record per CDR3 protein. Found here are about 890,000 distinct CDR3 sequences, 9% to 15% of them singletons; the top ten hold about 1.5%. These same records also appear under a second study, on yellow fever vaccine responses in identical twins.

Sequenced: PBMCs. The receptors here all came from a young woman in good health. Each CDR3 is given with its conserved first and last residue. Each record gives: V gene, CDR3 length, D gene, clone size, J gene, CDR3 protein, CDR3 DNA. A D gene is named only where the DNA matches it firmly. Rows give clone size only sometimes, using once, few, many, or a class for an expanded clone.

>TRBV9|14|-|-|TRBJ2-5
CASSTTESQETQYF
TGTGCCAGCAGCACGACAGAATCTCAAGAGACCCAGTACTTC
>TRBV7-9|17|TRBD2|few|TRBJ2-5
CASRSYIGTSGKETQYF
TGTGCCAGCAGATCTTACATAGGGACTAGCGGAAAAGAGACCCAGTACTTC
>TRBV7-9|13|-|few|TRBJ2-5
CASSSPVSRTQYF
TGTGCCAGCAGTTCCCCGGTGTCGCGGACCCAGTACTTC
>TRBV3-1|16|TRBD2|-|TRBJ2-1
CASSQGLAGGNNEQFF
TGTGCCAGCAGCCAAGGGCTAGCGGGGGGGAACAATGAGCAGTTCTTC
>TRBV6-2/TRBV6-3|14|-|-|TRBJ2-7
CASSWTEVGYEQYF
TGTGCCAGCAGTTGGACGGAGGTCGGATACGAGCAGTACTTC
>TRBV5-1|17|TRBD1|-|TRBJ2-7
CASSLAGGLQGVDEQYF
TGCGCCAGCAGCTTGGCTGGGGGGTTACAGGGGGTCGACGAGCAGTACTTC
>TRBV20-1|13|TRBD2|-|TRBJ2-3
CSATSGTGDTQYF
TGCAGTGCGACTAGCGGGACGGGAGATACGCAGTATTTT
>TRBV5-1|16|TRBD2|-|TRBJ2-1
CASSRRASGGYNEQFF
TGCGCCAGCAGCCGGCGGGCTAGCGGGGGGTACAATGAGCAGTTCTTC
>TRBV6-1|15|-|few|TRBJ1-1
CATTPADGANTEAFF
TGTGCCACTACCCCGGCGGACGGGGCGAACACTGAAGCTTTCTTT
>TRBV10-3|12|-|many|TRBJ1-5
CAISELPQPQHF
TGTGCCATCAGTGAGTTACCCCAGCCCCAGCATTTT
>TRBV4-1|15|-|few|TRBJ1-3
CASSQPSRGGDTIYF
TGCGCCAGCAGCCAACCCTCACGCGGGGGAGACACCATATATTTT
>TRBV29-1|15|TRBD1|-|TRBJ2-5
CSVGSSGQPQETQYF
TGCAGCGTCGGGTCGTCGGGACAGCCACAAGAGACCCAGTACTTC
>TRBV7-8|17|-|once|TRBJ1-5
CASSLDRALSGNQPQHF
TGTGCCAGCAGCTTAGACAGGGCTCTGAGTGGCAATCAGCCCCAGCATTTT
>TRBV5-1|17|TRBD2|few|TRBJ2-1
CASSPEGGLAIYNEQFF
TGCGCCAGCAGCCCGGAGGGGGGACTAGCGATCTACAATGAGCAGTTCTTC
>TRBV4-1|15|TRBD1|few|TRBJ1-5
CASSLPGQGIQPQHF
TGCGCCAGCAGCCTCCCGGGACAGGGGATTCAGCCCCAGCATTTT
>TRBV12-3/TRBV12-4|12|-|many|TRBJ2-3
CASSFGADTQYF
TGTGCCAGCAGTTTTGGCGCAGATACGCAGTATTTT
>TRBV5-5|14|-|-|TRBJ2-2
CASCVGLHTGELFF
TGTGCCAGCTGCGTCGGGCTCCACACCGGGGAGCTGTTTTTT
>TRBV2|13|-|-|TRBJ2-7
CASSEEERVEQYF
TGTGCCAGCAGTGAAGAAGAGAGGGTCGAGCAGTACTTC
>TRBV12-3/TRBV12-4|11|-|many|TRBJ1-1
CASSPGTEAFF
TGTGCCAGCAGTCCAGGCACTGAAGCTTTCTTT
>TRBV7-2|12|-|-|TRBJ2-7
CASSAGQYEQYF
TGTGCCAGCAGCGCCGGACAGTACGAGCAGTACTTC
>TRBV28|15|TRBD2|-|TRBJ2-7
CASSLSGTSFHEQYF
TGTGCCAGCAGTTTATCAGGGACTAGCTTCCACGAGCAGTACTTC
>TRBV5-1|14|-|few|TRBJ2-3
CASSSDKSTDTQYF
TGCGCCAGCAGCTCCGACAAGAGCACAGATACGCAGTATTTT
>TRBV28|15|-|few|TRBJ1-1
CASSPFQGLNTEAFF
TGTGCCAGCAGCCCCTTCCAGGGACTGAACACTGAAGCTTTCTTT
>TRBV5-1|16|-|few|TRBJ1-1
CASSPMRQGMNTEAFF
TGCGCCAGCAGCCCAATGAGGCAGGGGATGAACACTGAAGCTTTCTTT
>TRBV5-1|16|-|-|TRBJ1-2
CASSLAGPTSNYGYTF
TGCGCCAGCAGCTTAGCAGGGCCGACAAGTAACTATGGCTACACCTTC
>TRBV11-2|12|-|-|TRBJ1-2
CASEGGAAGYTF
TGTGCCAGCGAAGGGGGGGCCGCAGGCTACACCTTC
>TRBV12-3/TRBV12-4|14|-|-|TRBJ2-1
CASTPGAGRNEQFF
TGTGCCAGCACCCCGGGGGCGGGACGAAATGAGCAGTTCTTC
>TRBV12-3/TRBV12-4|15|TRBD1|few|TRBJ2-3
CASSLSQGATDTQYF
TGTGCCAGCAGTTTGAGTCAGGGGGCCACAGATACGCAGTATTTT
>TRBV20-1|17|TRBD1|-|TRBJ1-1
CSATPDGRGPRNTEAFF
TGCAGTGCTACCCCGGACGGAAGGGGGCCTCGAAACACTGAAGCTTTCTTT